This T cell receptor (beta chain) comes out of a study of T cells in Graves' hyperthyroidism and ophthalmopathy. Study context: Peripheral blood samples were taken at initial diagnosis, prior to any treatment.

Template material for amplifying TCR beta CDR3 regions consisted of RNA transcripts. A set of HTBI primers served as the primers for a first-round RT-PCR of the TCR CDR3. TCRdb processed the multiplex PCR reads anew with MiXCR; each CDR3 protein has one entry. Found here are approximately 420,000 distinct CDR3 sequences, about 15% of them singletons; the top ten hold 30% to 35%. This clonotype was detected many times. The sequenced material came from blood. The clonotype originates from a woman in her twenties or thirties with Graves' hyperthyroidism.

Written as DNA, the CDR3 is TGTGCCAGCAGGGAGGACAGCAATCAGCCCCAGCATTTT. Translating it yields CASREDSNQPQHF. This rearrangement joins TRBV28 to TRBJ1-5; D gene ambiguous. The germline V gene has CDR1 MDHEN and CDR2 SYDVKM. V shed 6 bases and J shed 1 base, with 7 bases lying between them. The CDR3 contains 13 residues. Using reference TRBV28 and TRBJ1-5 for the parts outside the CDR3, the full variable domain is DVKVTQSSRYLVKRTGEKVFLECVQDMDHENMFWYRQDPGLGLRLIYFSYDVKMKEKGDIPEGYSVSREKKERFSLILESASTNQTSMYLCASREDSNQPQHFGDGTRLSIL.